These T cell receptor beta chains were read from a single sample in a study of blood T cell repertoires in COVID-19. Clones were read by immunoSEQ multiplex PCR, and TCRdb kept only the in-frame ones, dropping some. This sample has fewer than 250,000 clones, with 92% found just once. The sequenced material came from peripheral blood. The receptors here all came from a man aged 25 to 45 with acute or convalescent COVID-19. Each CDR3 is given with its conserved first and last residue. The D gene is left open where the match is weak. A row's size may be missing; if present it is once, few, many or a size class.

V gene	clone size	D gene	J gene	CDR3 protein	CDR3 DNA
TRBV13	.	.	TRBJ2-5	CASSHYLTGETQYF	TGTGCCAGCAGCCACTACCTGACAGGAGAGACCCAGTACTTC
TRBV24-1	once	.	TRBJ2-2	CATSDPMVSAGELFF	TGTGCCACCAGTGACCCCATGGTGAGCGCCGGGGAGCTGTTTTTT
TRBV19	.	TRBD1	TRBJ1-5	CASSITQGAQPQHF	TGTGCCAGTAGTATCACACAGGGGGCTCAGCCCCAGCATTTT
TRBV28	few	.	TRBJ1-5	CASSPNTRNQPQHF	TGTGCCAGCAGCCCGAACACGCGCAATCAGCCCCAGCATTTT
TRBV5-5	.	TRBD1	TRBJ2-3	CASSGAAGGSSTDTQYF	TGTGCCAGCAGCGGGGCTGCAGGGGGATCTAGCACAGATACGCAGTATTTT
TRBV9	.	.	TRBJ2-1	CASSAGALVPRNEQFF	TGTGCCAGCAGCGCGGGAGCGCTAGTACCTCGGAATGAGCAGTTCTTC
TRBV4-2	.	.	TRBJ2-3	CASSQGGGSPDTQYF	TGTGCCAGCAGCCAAGGAGGAGGGAGCCCCGATACGCAGTATTTT
TRBV19	.	.	TRBJ1-5	CASSTGARQPQHF	TGTGCCAGTAGTACAGGGGCCCGGCAGCCCCAGCATTTT
TRBV11-2	.	.	TRBJ2-6	CASSPRLKGAGANVLTF	TGTGCCAGCAGCCCACGCCTTAAGGGGGCTGGGGCCAACGTCCTGACTTTC
TRBV5-4	.	.	TRBJ2-2	CASSVQVRAGTGELFF	TGTGCCAGCAGCGTCCAGGTCAGGGCTGGCACCGGGGAGCTGTTTTTT
TRBV19	.	.	TRBJ2-6	CASRDRSGTNVLTF	TGTGCCAGTAGAGACAGATCTGGGACCAACGTCCTGACTTTC
TRBV2	.	.	TRBJ2-7	CARHRSERYEQYF	TGTGCCAGGCACCGATCCGAGCGCTACGAGCAGTACTTC
TRBV19	.	.	TRBJ2-1	CASSIRGRGSYNEQFF	TGTGCCAGTAGTATCAGGGGACGGGGCTCCTACAATGAGCAGTTCTTC
TRBV28	.	.	TRBJ1-1	CASSSLTRSFF	TGTGCCAGCAGTTCCCTCACCAGGTCTTTCTTT
TRBV19	.	TRBD2	TRBJ2-1	CASSTTSGTWNEQFF	TGTGCCAGTAGTACGACTAGCGGGACGTGGAATGAGCAGTTCTTC
TRBV28	.	.	TRBJ1-2	CASSLNSYGYTF	TGTGCCAGCAGTTTAAATAGCTATGGCTACACCTTC
TRBV29-1	.	.	TRBJ2-1	CSVALAANNEQFF	TGCAGCGTTGCCCTAGCAGCTAACAATGAGCAGTTCTTC
TRBV2	.	TRBD1	TRBJ1-2	CASSFMGQGYGYTF	TGTGCCAGCAGTTTTATGGGACAGGGCTATGGCTACACCTTC
TRBV30	.	.	TRBJ1-1	CAWAFGGTEAFF	TGTGCCTGGGCCTTTGGGGGGACTGAAGCTTTCTTT
TRBV5-4	.	TRBD1	TRBJ2-7	CASSFQQGADEQYF	TGTGCCAGCAGCTTCCAGCAGGGGGCCGACGAGCAGTACTTC
TRBV5-1	once	TRBD2	TRBJ2-5	CASSLGTSGKETQYF	TGCGCCAGCAGCTTGGGGACTAGCGGTAAAGAGACCCAGTACTTC
TRBV7-9	.	.	TRBJ2-7	CASSLIPGSYEQYF	TGTGCCAGCAGCTTAATCCCAGGTTCCTACGAGCAGTACTTC
TRBV2	.	TRBD2	TRBJ2-5	CASNLPRGNQETQYF	TGTGCCAGCAATTTGCCGCGGGGGAACCAAGAGACCCAGTACTTC
TRBV10-2	.	.	TRBJ2-7	CASRGGRAAEQYF	TGCGCCAGCAGGGGGGGACGGGCCGCCGAGCAGTACTTC
TRBV6-5	once	.	TRBJ2-7	CASRGERVAQYF	TGTGCCAGCCGCGGCGAGAGGGTAGCGCAGTACTTC
TRBV12-5	.	.	TRBJ2-5	CASGLSGTMFTQYF	TGTGCTAGTGGTTTGAGCGGGACAATGTTCACCCAGTACTTC
TRBV9	.	.	TRBJ2-2	CASRGAGPNTGELFF	TGTGCCAGCAGGGGTGCAGGTCCGAACACCGGGGAGCTGTTTTTT
TRBV5-1	.	.	TRBJ2-5	CASRLTGAQETQYF	TGCGCCAGCAGGTTGACAGGAGCCCAAGAGACCCAGTACTTC
TRBV19	.	.	TRBJ2-4	CASSEGGAKNIQYF	TGTGCCAGTAGTGAGGGGGGGGCCAAAAACATTCAGTACTTC
TRBV5-1	.	TRBD1	TRBJ1-4	CASSKGQGATNEKLFF	TGCGCCAGCAGCAAGGGACAGGGCGCAACTAATGAAAAACTGTTTTTT
TRBV29-1	.	.	TRBJ1-3	CSVEGANTIYF	TGCAGCGTTGAGGGGGCGAACACCATATATTTT
TRBV10-3	once	.	TRBJ2-3	CAIRDTRGSGDTQYF	TGTGCCATCAGGGACACCAGGGGAAGTGGCGATACGCAGTATTTT
TRBV2	many	TRBD1	TRBJ1-5	CASSGRGRAGAPQHF	TGTGCCAGCAGCGGAAGGGGGCGTGCAGGGGCGCCCCAGCATTTT
TRBV3-1/TRBV3-2	.	TRBD1	TRBJ1-3	CASSQDHRRQGGSGNTIYF	TGTGCCAGCAGCCAAGATCATAGGAGACAGGGAGGCTCTGGAAACACCATATATTTT
TRBV5-4	.	.	TRBJ2-7	CASSLQGTTYEQYF	TGTGCCAGCAGCTTACAGGGCACGACCTACGAGCAGTACTTC
TRBV28	once	TRBD1	TRBJ1-1	CASSLDGTGGSEAFF	TGTGCCAGCAGTTTAGACGGGACAGGGGGCTCTGAAGCTTTCTTT
TRBV19	.	TRBD1	TRBJ1-2	CASSMGTAYGYTF	TGTGCCAGTAGTATGGGGACAGCCTATGGCTACACCTTC
TRBV30	.	TRBD2	TRBJ2-1	CAWSAGLAGFGEQFF	TGTGCCTGGAGTGCGGGACTAGCGGGATTCGGTGAGCAGTTCTTC
TRBV7-9	.	TRBD1	TRBJ1-3	CASSPPFGQGGNTIYF	TGTGCCAGCAGCCCTCCCTTCGGACAGGGGGGAAACACCATATATTTT